The 27 T cell receptor beta chains below were found in one sample sequenced in a study of T-cell reconstitution after alpha-beta-depleted transplantation in children. Unique molecular identifiers tagged the TCRbeta library. TCRdb called the PCR reads again in MiXCR, with one record for every CDR3 protein. The table includes a few hundred thousand distinct CDR3 sequences, around 10% detected once. Sequencing was performed on PBMCs from the stem cell graft donor, taken from the stem cell graft. The receptor set was obtained from a human donor who donated a stem cell graft to a child with acute lymphoblastic leukemia.

This clonotype came up a few times. V usage is TRBV15 and J usage is TRBJ2-1; D not certain. The CDR3 is 21 amino acids. With 5 bases removed from V and 0 bases from J, the gap between germline ends came to 29 bases. Germline V gene sequence: CDR1 LNHNV, CDR2 YYDKDF (reference sequence). For the CDR3, the DNA is TGTGCCACCAGCTTACGGCTCGGGTCACCCTTAGCCGATAGCTCCTACAATGAGCAGTTCTTC. The encoded protein is CATSLRLGSPLADSSYNEQFF.

The sample holds a few counts of this clonotype. The chain joins TRBV4-1 to TRBJ2-7; weak D call: TRBD1 (5 bases). The CDR3 contains 15 residues. The V and J ends lost 1 base and 0 bases respectively, with 10 bases between them. Germline V CDR1 and CDR2: MGHRA, YSYEKL. In DNA, the CDR3 is TGCGCCAGCAGCCAAGGCCCAGGGTTCTCCTACGAGCAGTACTTC. Translating gives CASSQGPGFSYEQYF.

The J gene is TRBJ2-1, the V gene TRBV7-2, with D perhaps matching TRBD1 or TRBD2 (5 bases each). Between the trimmed V and J ends, which lost 6 bases and 2 bases, there was a span of 17 bases. Per the germline V gene, CDR1 is SGHTA and CDR2 is FQGNSA. This CDR3 has 16 amino acids. The CDR3 coding sequence is TGTGCCAGCAGACCCCGGGGCTTACCTCCCTACAATGAGCAGTTCTTC. Translation gives CASRPRGLPPYNEQFF.

Only a few counts were recorded for this clonotype. The V and J genes are TRBV15 and TRBJ2-7; a possible D gene is TRBD2 (7 bases). The CDR3 is 15 residues long. Germline-derived CDR1 and CDR2 are LNHNV and YYDKDF (reference sequence). Trimming took 6 bases from V and 4 from J, leaving 19 bases between them. The CDR3 nucleotides are TGTGCCACCAGGAGGGGGGGACAAGGTTATTACGAGCAGTACTTC. Residues: CATRRGGQGYYEQYF.

This clonotype appeared a few times. The genes are TRBV20-1 and TRBJ2-7, with TRBD1 matching over 7 bases. With V trimmed by 5 bases and J by 0 bases, 4 bases remained unmatched. The CDR3 length is 13 residues. In germline, CDR1 is DFQATT, CDR2 SNEGSKA (reference sequence). CDR3 in DNA: TGCAGTGCTCCGGGACAGAGCTCCTACGAGCAGTACTTC. It translates to CSAPGQSSYEQYF.

This chain joins TRBV20-1 and TRBJ2-3, with 8 bases that match TRBD2. The CDR3 spans 15 residues. V was clipped by 0 bases and J by 1 base; unmatched bases: 3. Germline V gene lookup returns CDR1 DFQATT and CDR2 SNEGSKA (reference sequence). CDR3: CSARDSTSGTDTQYF. The CDR3 nucleotides are TGCAGTGCTAGAGATTCGACTAGCGGCACAGATACGCAGTATTTT.

This clonotype was counted between two and nine times. The gene calls are TRBV21-1 and TRBJ1-1; the D segment call TRBD1 is taken from the table without a DNA check. TRBV21-1 is a pseudogene locus. This CDR3 is 16 amino acids long. CDR3 DNA: TGTGCCAGCAGCGGACGGGAACCCAGGATGAACACTGAAGCTTTCTTT. It encodes CASSGREPRMNTEAFF.

The gene calls are TRBV7-2 and TRBJ2-1; 7 bases are shared with TRBD1. The CDR3 is 16 amino acids. With V trimmed by 5 bases and J by 6 bases, 13 bases remained unmatched. The germline CDR1 and CDR2 sequences are SGHTA and FQGNSA. In nucleotides, the CDR3 is TGTGCCAGCAGCCCCCCCGGGACAGTATTTCTCAATGAGCAGTTCTTC. It is translated as CASSPPGTVFLNEQFF.

The gene calls are TRBV7-2 and TRBJ2-4, with TRBD2 matching 10 bases. V shed 5 bases, J shed 3 bases, and the junction held 4 bases outside the gene matches. The CDR3 totals 15 residues. The germline CDR1 and CDR2 sequences are SGHTA and FQGNSA. CDR3 sequence (DNA): TGTGCCAGCAGCCTCACTAGCGGGGTCAAAAACATTCAGTACTTC. Its translation: CASSLTSGVKNIQYF.

This chain connects TRBV12-3 or TRBV12-4 to TRBJ1-1; D is possibly TRBD1 (6 bases). V was trimmed by 4 bases and J by 0 bases, leaving 18 bases between them. The CDR3 is 17 amino acids. CDR3 coding DNA: TGTGCCAGCAGTTCCTTTCAGTTAACAGGGTTGAACACTGAAGCTTTCTTT. Protein: CASSSFQLTGLNTEAFF.

A few counts support this clonotype. The chain carries TRBV4-3 and TRBJ2-7; TRBD1 matches at 9 bases. Germline-derived CDR1 and CDR2 are LGHNA and YSLEER. J lost 7 bases, V lost 3 bases, and 10 bases had no gene match. The CDR3 spans 15 residues. The CDR3 reads CASSQSGTGSGEQYF. The CDR3 DNA reads TGCGCCAGCAGCCAGTCCGGGACAGGGTCGGGAGAGCAGTACTTC.

The chain joins TRBV7-2 to TRBJ2-7; TRBD1 or TRBD2 may be the D gene (5 bases each). CDR3 length: 15 amino acids. With 2 bases removed from V and 2 bases from J, the gap between germline ends came to 13 bases. In germline, CDR1 is SGHTA, CDR2 FQGNSA. This CDR3 reads CASSLRGGPTYEQYF. CDR3 in DNA: TGTGCCAGCAGCTTAAGGGGCGGGCCAACCTACGAGCAGTACTTC.

This clonotype has only a few counts. This chain links TRBV27 with TRBJ2-2; 10 positions agree with TRBD1. CDR3 length: 16 residues. The V gene's germline CDR1 is MNHEY and CDR2 SMNVEV (reference sequence). V lost 5 bases and J lost 10; bases outside the gene matches: 13. DNA of the CDR3: TGTGCCAGCAGTCTCACTCCGGGACAGGGGCTGAAGGAGCTGTTTTTT. Translation: CASSLTPGQGLKELFF.

The table lists this clonotype with a few counts. V is TRBV7-8 and J is TRBJ2-1; weak D call: TRBD2 (6 bases). CDR1 is SGHVS and CDR2 is FQNEAQ in the germline V gene. The germline V and J ends were trimmed by 1 base and 6 bases, with 19 bases remaining between them. CDR3 length: 17 amino acids. The CDR3 DNA sequence: TGTGCCAGCAGCTTAGGGCTAGCGATGGGGATGAGCAATGAGCAGTTCTTC. Encoded protein: CASSLGLAMGMSNEQFF.

The chain combines TRBV16 with TRBJ2-1; D may correspond to TRBD1 or TRBD2 (5 bases each). The germline CDR1 and CDR2 sequences are KGHSY and FQNENV. The length of the CDR3 is 16 residues. V lost 6 bases, J lost 2 bases, and 17 bases lay in between. CDR3 DNA: TGTGCCAGCAGTCCCCTCGTGTGGGGGACCTACAATGAGCAGTTCTTC. Translating gives CASSPLVWGTYNEQFF.

This clonotype appeared a few times. V gene TRBV27 combines with J gene TRBJ2-6; TRBD1 aligns across 9 bases. The J segment lost 0 bases and the V segment lost 6 bases, leaving 9 bases of the junction unmatched. Germline V lookup: CDR1 MNHEY, CDR2 SMNVEV (reference sequence). This CDR3 contains 18 residues. CDR3 nucleotide sequence: TGTGCCAGCAGCCCTGCCGGGACAGGGCTCTCTGGGGCCAACGTCCTGACTTTC. The encoded protein is CASSPAGTGLSGANVLTF.

This clonotype was seen more than once but under ten times. The chain has TRBV6-5 and TRBJ1-2; D remains ambiguous. V lost 5 bases and J 5 bases, leaving 9 bases between the germline ends. The CDR3 is 12 residues long. Germline assignment: CDR1 MNHEY and CDR2 SVGAGI. The chain's CDR3 is CASSGRGYGYTF. The CDR3 DNA follows: TGTGCCAGCAGTGGACGAGGATATGGCTACACCTTC.

This CDR3 reads CASSQGDKNTEAFF. The CDR3 bases are TGCGCCAGCAGCCAAGGGGACAAGAACACTGAAGCTTTCTTT. J is TRBJ1-1 and V is TRBV4-1; maybe TRBD1 (6 bases). The CDR3 is 14 residues long. V shed 1 base and J shed 1 base, with 7 bases lying between them. CDR1 is MGHRA, CDR2 YSYEKL, per germline.

The table lists this clonotype with a few counts. The chain is built from TRBV12-3 or TRBV12-4 and TRBJ2-1; 11 nucleotides agree with TRBD2. With 5 bases clipped from V and 12 bases from J, the junction kept 12 bases outside the gene matches. This CDR3 has 15 residues. CDR3 in amino acids: CASSPPGLAVRGQFF. CDR3 nucleotides: TGTGCCAGCAGTCCGCCGGGACTAGCGGTAAGGGGGCAGTTCTTC.

At least ten counts were recorded for this clonotype. The J gene is TRBJ2-1, the V gene TRBV27, with D possibly TRBD1 on 6 matching bases. Trimming took 5 bases from V and 7 from J, leaving 12 bases between them. In germline, CDR1 is MNHEY, CDR2 SMNVEV (reference sequence). The CDR3 is made up of 13 amino acids. The CDR3 is CASSLQGRNEQFF. DNA of the CDR3: TGTGCCAGCAGTCTACAGGGTAGGAATGAGCAGTTCTTC.

The chain joins TRBV5-5 to TRBJ1-5; 8 bases match TRBD1. CDR1 and CDR2 (germline): SGHKS, YYEKEE (reference sequence). V shed 1 base and J 5 bases; nucleotides not matched to a gene: 8. The CDR3 loop spans 16 amino acids. The CDR3 nucleotides read TGTGCCAGCAGCTTGACAGGGGGTCACGGCCATCAGCCCCAGCATTTT. It specifies CASSLTGGHGHQPQHF. Combining the CDR3 with reference TRBV5-5 and TRBJ1-5 gives the whole variable domain DAGVTQSPTHLIKTRGQQVTLRCSPISGHKSVSWYQQVLGQGPQFIFQYYEKEERGRGNFPDRFSARQFPNYSSELNVNALLLGDSALYLCASSLTGGHGHQPQHFGDGTRLSIL.

This clonotype was picked up a small number of times. The CDR3: CASRYGLEKFNEQYF. The CDR3 bases are TGCGCCAGCAGGTATGGACTAGAAAAATTTAACGAGCAGTACTTC. This chain links TRBV5-1 with TRBJ2-7, with 7 bases matching TRBD2. The CDR3 length is 15 residues. With V trimmed by 5 bases and J by 5 bases, 13 bases remained unmatched. Germline CDR1 is SGHRS and CDR2 is YFSETQ.

This clonotype has just a few counts. The chain carries TRBV7-2 and TRBJ2-7; 9 bases are shared with TRBD1. The CDR3 is 14 amino acids. Trimming removed 8 bases from V and 7 bases from J; junction bases left unmatched: 12. Germline CDR1 reads SGHTA; CDR2 reads FQGNSA. CDR3 coding DNA: TGTGCCAGCTGGTACAGGGACAGGGCGCTGGAGCAGTACTTC. Translated, it gives CASWYRDRALEQYF.

The genes are TRBV5-6 and TRBJ1-4; D remains unclear. Looked up from germline, CDR1 is SGHDT and CDR2 is YYEEEE. Trimming pared 4 bases from V and 5 bases from J, leaving 12 bases between. CDR3 length: 14 residues. CDR3 loop: CASSGGALNEKLFF. CDR3 coding DNA: TGTGCCAGCAGCGGAGGAGCGCTAAATGAAAAACTGTTTTTT. The complete variable domain, with remaining parts taken from reference TRBV5-6 and TRBJ1-4, reads DAGVTQSPTHLIKTRGQQVTLRCSPKSGHDTVSWYQQALGQGPQFIFQYYEEEERQRGNFPDRFSGHQFPNYSSELNVNALLLGDSALYLCASSGGALNEKLFFGSGTQLSVL.

In this sample, this clonotype turned up a few times. The gene calls are TRBV9 and TRBJ1-1; D remains unclear. Germline assignment: CDR1 SGDLS and CDR2 YYNGEE. This CDR3 has 14 residues. Trimming removed 6 bases from V and 5 bases from J, with 17 bases in between. The CDR3 reads CASKPGSTGTEAFF. Here the CDR3 DNA reads TGTGCCAGCAAACCTGGGTCGACGGGGACTGAAGCTTTCTTT.

There are a few counts of this clonotype. The chain couples TRBV7-9 to TRBJ2-5; no clear D gene. This CDR3 has 12 amino acids. CDR1 is SEHNR and CDR2 is FQNEAQ in the germline V gene (reference sequence). The V end lost 4 bases, the J end lost 7 bases, and 10 bases lay between the germline ends. In nucleotides, the CDR3 is TGTGCCAGCAGCTCAATTTTGGGGACCCAGTACTTC. Translated, it gives CASSSILGTQYF.

The chain has TRBV4-3 and TRBJ2-3, with 8 nucleotides matching TRBD2. The V segment lost 1 base and the J segment 0 bases; nucleotides outside the gene matches: 3. The CDR3 has 16 residues. CDR1 is LGHNA and CDR2 is YSLEER in the germline V gene. The CDR3 sequence: CASSQGGRLSTDTQYF. In nucleotides, the CDR3 is TGCGCCAGCAGCCAAGGCGGGAGGCTGAGCACAGATACGCAGTATTTT.